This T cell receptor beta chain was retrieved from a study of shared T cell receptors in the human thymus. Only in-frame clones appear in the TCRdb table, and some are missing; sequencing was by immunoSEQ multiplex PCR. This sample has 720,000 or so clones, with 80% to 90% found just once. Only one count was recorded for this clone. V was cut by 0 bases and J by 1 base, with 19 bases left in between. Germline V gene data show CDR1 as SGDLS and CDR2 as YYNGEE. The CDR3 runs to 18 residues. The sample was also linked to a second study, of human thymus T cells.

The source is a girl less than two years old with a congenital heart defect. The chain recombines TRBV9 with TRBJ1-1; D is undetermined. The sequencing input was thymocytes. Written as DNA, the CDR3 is TGTGCCAGCAGCGTAGGGGTCACCGGGTCCCCTTCGAACACTGAAGCTTTCTTT. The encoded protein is CASSVGVTGSPSNTEAFF.